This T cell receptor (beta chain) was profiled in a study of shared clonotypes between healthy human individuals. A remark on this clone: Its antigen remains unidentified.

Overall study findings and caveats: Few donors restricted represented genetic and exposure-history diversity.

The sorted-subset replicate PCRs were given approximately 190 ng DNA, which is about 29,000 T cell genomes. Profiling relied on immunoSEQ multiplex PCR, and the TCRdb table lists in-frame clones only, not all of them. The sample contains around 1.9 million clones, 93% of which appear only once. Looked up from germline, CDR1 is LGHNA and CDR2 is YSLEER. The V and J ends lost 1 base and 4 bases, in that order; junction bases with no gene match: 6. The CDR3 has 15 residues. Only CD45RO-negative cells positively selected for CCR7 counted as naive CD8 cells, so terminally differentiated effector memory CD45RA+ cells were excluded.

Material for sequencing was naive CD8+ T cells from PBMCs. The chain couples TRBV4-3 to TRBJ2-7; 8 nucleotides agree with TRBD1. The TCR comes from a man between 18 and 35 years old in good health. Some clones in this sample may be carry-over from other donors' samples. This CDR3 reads CASSQGTGGNYEQYF. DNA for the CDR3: TGCGCCAGCAGCCAAGGAACAGGGGGTAATTACGAGCAGTACTTC.